Listed below are T cell receptor beta chains from one sample, sequenced in a study of somatic mutations in cytotoxic T cells in rheumatoid arthritis. The data were produced by immunoSEQ multiplex PCR, yet TCRdb's version contains in-frame clones alone and is incomplete. This sample has roughly 7,700 clones; 65% to 75% occur once, and the top ten carry under 40%. Sequencing was performed on CD8+ T cells sorted from blood. The receptors were gathered from an adult with rheumatoid arthritis. Both conserved end residues are part of each CDR3. A D gene is named only where the DNA matches it firmly. Size tells how often a clone was seen (once, few, many) or the class of an expanded clone, and some rows leave it out.

DNA | CDR3 | D | J | V | size
TGTGCCAGCAGCTTAGGACCCCATAACACCGGGGAGCTGTTTTTT | CASSLGPHNTGELFF | . | TRBJ2-2 | TRBV7-6 | few
TGTGCCAGCAGCCTAGAGGACGCGAATGAAAAACTGTTTTTT | CASSLEDANEKLFF | . | TRBJ1-4 | TRBV14 | .
TGCGCCAGCAGCCAAGAACCTAGCGGGAGCTCCTACGAGCAGTACTTC | CASSQEPSGSSYEQYF | TRBD2 | TRBJ2-7 | TRBV4-1 | .
TGTGCCAGCAGCTTAGGGGCAGGGGGTAAAAACGAGCAGTACTTC | CASSLGAGGKNEQYF | TRBD1 | TRBJ2-7 | TRBV13 | .
TGTGCCAGCAGCTCCTTAGACAGAACTAACTATGGCTACACCTTC | CASSSLDRTNYGYTF | . | TRBJ1-2 | TRBV7-6 | .
TGTGCCAGCAGTTTAAAGGGTACTGGGGCCAACGTCCTGACTTTC | CASSLKGTGANVLTF | . | TRBJ2-6 | TRBV6-5 | .
TGTGCCAGCAGTTTCTACCAGGGAAACACCGGGGAGCTGTTTTTT | CASSFYQGNTGELFF | . | TRBJ2-2 | TRBV5-5 | .
TGTGCCAGCAATGAACCGGACAGGGGCACTGAAGCTTTCTTT | CASNEPDRGTEAFF | TRBD1 | TRBJ1-1 | TRBV6-1 | .
TGTGCCACTAAGACTAGCGGGGGGTATAACACCGGGGAGCTGTTTTTT | CATKTSGGYNTGELFF | TRBD2 | TRBJ2-2 | TRBV27 | once
TGTGCCAGCAGTGAATGGGCGGCGAACACTGAAGCTTTCTTT | CASSEWAANTEAFF | . | TRBJ1-1 | TRBV6-1 | .
TGCGCCAGCAGCAAAGACAGGGGACCTAATGAAAAACTGTTTTTT | CASSKDRGPNEKLFF | TRBD1 | TRBJ1-4 | TRBV10-1 | .
TGTGCCAGTACCCCTCGGGAGGGTATCACTGAAGCTTTCTTT | CASTPREGITEAFF | . | TRBJ1-1 | TRBV19 | .
TGTGCCAGCAGCGTGGGGACAGGGAAGGACTATGGCTACACCTTC | CASSVGTGKDYGYTF | TRBD1 | TRBJ1-2 | TRBV5-5 | .
TGTGCCAGCAGCGGTGGAGAGGGGGGAGATCAAGAGACCCAGTACTTC | CASSGGEGGDQETQYF | . | TRBJ2-5 | TRBV9 | .
TGTGCCAGCACCATAGAGGGGTATCACGAGACCCAGTACTTC | CASTIEGYHETQYF | . | TRBJ2-5 | TRBV28 | .
TGTGCCAGCAGTCCAACCGGGGGACCCTACGAGCAGTACTTC | CASSPTGGPYEQYF | . | TRBJ2-7 | TRBV27 | .
TGTGCCAGCAGCCAAGGGGCGGGACAGGGGGTCGGCAACTATGGCTACACCTTC | CASSQGAGQGVGNYGYTF | TRBD1 | TRBJ1-2 | TRBV4-2 | .
TGTGCCAGCAGCCAGGAGTCGGGCCTTAACTATGGCTACACCTTC | CASSQESGLNYGYTF | . | TRBJ1-2 | TRBV7-6 | few
TGTGCCAGCAGTGCGGACTCCCTCAATGAGCAGTTCTTC | CASSADSLNEQFF | . | TRBJ2-1 | TRBV6-4 | .
TGTGCCATCACCTCGAGGACAGGGAGTGAGCAGTTCTTC | CAITSRTGSEQFF | TRBD1 | TRBJ2-1 | TRBV10-3 | .
TGTGCCAGCAGTTTGGGGGCCGGGGAGCTGTTTTTT | CASSLGAGELFF | . | TRBJ2-2 | TRBV6-6 | .
TGTGCCAGCAGCTTAACAGGGAGGGAGACCCAGTACTTC | CASSLTGRETQYF | . | TRBJ2-5 | TRBV5-5 | .
TGTGCCAGCAAGGGAGGGGGCAGGGCCACTGAAGCTTTCTTT | CASKGGGRATEAFF | TRBD1 | TRBJ1-1 | TRBV19 | few
TGTGCCAGCAGCCCAGAACTAGCGGACCAAGAGACCCAGTACTTC | CASSPELADQETQYF | TRBD2 | TRBJ2-5 | TRBV27 | .
TGTGCCAGCAGCTGGGACACACACTACGAGCAGTACTTC | CASSWDTHYEQYF | . | TRBJ2-7 | TRBV7-3 | .
TGTGCCAGCAGCTTGGGAGCGGGAGGCACCTACGAGCAGTACTTC | CASSLGAGGTYEQYF | TRBD2 | TRBJ2-7 | TRBV5-5 | .
TGTGCCAGCAGAATAACAGGGTCCGGGGCCAACGTCCTGACTTTC | CASRITGSGANVLTF | . | TRBJ2-6 | TRBV28 | .
TGTGCCAGCAGTTACTCGGGAGAGACCCAGTACTTC | CASSYSGETQYF | . | TRBJ2-5 | TRBV6-5 | .
TGTGCCAGCAGTTATGGGGCTATAAGCACAGATACGCAGTATTTT | CASSYGAISTDTQYF | . | TRBJ2-3 | TRBV28 | .
TGTGCCAGCAGCTTTGGAGAGACCCAGTACTTC | CASSFGETQYF | . | TRBJ2-5 | TRBV7-9 | .
TGTGCCAGCAGTGAACACGTCAATGAGCAGTTCTTC | CASSEHVNEQFF | . | TRBJ2-1 | TRBV2 | few
TGTGCCAGTAGCCCTCTGGGGGGTTCCTACGAGCAGTACTTC | CASSPLGGSYEQYF | . | TRBJ2-7 | TRBV19 | .
TGCGCCAGCAGTCGGGGGGGGCGAGAGACCCAGTACTTC | CASSRGGRETQYF | . | TRBJ2-5 | TRBV23-1 | .
TGTGCCAGCAGCCGGGCCTTGTACAATGAGCAGTTCTTC | CASSRALYNEQFF | . | TRBJ2-1 | TRBV7-9 | .
TGTGCCATCAGTGAAGTCGGCAGGTTGAACACCGGGGAGCTGTTTTTT | CAISEVGRLNTGELFF | . | TRBJ2-2 | TRBV10-3 | .
TGTGCCACGACAGGTACTACGAACACCGGGGAGCTGTTTTTT | CATTGTTNTGELFF | . | TRBJ2-2 | TRBV2 | .
TGTGCCAGCAGCCCCGGGACAGGGACAAATCACGAGCAGTACTTC | CASSPGTGTNHEQYF | TRBD1 | TRBJ2-7 | TRBV4-2 | .
TGTGCCAGCAGCCAAAATATTGGCACAGATACGCAGTATTTT | CASSQNIGTDTQYF | . | TRBJ2-3 | TRBV4-2 | .
TGTGCCAGCAGTTTCTTGTCTGGGACAGATACGCAGTATTTT | CASSFLSGTDTQYF | . | TRBJ2-3 | TRBV28 | .
TGTGCCAGCAGTTTATCGGCCGGGACGGGGGTCTACGAGCAGTACTTC | CASSLSAGTGVYEQYF | . | TRBJ2-7 | TRBV27 | few
TGTGCCAGCAGTTTATACAGGCCGGATCTCGGGGAGCTGTTTTTT | CASSLYRPDLGELFF | . | TRBJ2-2 | TRBV27 | .
TGTGCCAGCAGCCGGGGACAATTAGCCAAAAACATTCAGTACTTC | CASSRGQLAKNIQYF | . | TRBJ2-4 | TRBV7-9 | once
TGTGCCAGCAGTGAGACGAATACGCAGTATTTT | CASSETNTQYF | . | TRBJ2-3 | TRBV6-1 | .
TGTGCCAGTAGTATATACGGGACTGGCTACAATGAGCAGTTCTTC | CASSIYGTGYNEQFF | . | TRBJ2-1 | TRBV19 | .